One sample yielded the 6 T cell receptor beta chains listed below, sequenced in a study of cytomegalovirus exposure and HLA in healthy donors. PCR involved 60 Vbeta and 13 Jbeta primers. Method: immunoSEQ multiplex PCR; TCRdb's copy keeps in-frame clones and lacks some. The sample has 150,000 to 200,000 clones, more than 60% seen once. The sequenced sample was PBMCs. These receptors all come from a male donor in good health and CMV-seronegative.

The chain couples TRBV4-1 to TRBJ2-3; a weak D match, TRBD2 (6 bases). Germline V gene data show CDR1 as MGHRA and CDR2 as YSYEKL. Deletions cut 0 bases from V and 6 bases from J, with 13 bases between. The CDR3 loop spans 15 amino acids. CDR3 sequence reads: CASSQEGTSRDTQYF. The CDR3 DNA follows: TGCGCCAGCAGCCAAGAGGGAACTAGCAGGGATACGCAGTATTTT.

V usage is TRBV5-1 and J usage is TRBJ1-1; the match to TRBD1 covers 8 bases. Germline CDR1 is SGHRS and CDR2 is YFSETQ. The V gene end was trimmed by 6 bases and the J gene end by 1 base; junction bases not matched to a gene: 5. The CDR3 totals 14 residues. The CDR3, as DNA: TGCGCCAGCACCCCAGGGGGCGAGAACACTGAAGCTTTCTTT. Protein sequence: CASTPGGENTEAFF.

The chain combines TRBV11-2 with TRBJ2-2; possible D gene TRBD2, 6 bases. Per germline, CDR1 SGHAT and CDR2 FQNNGV. Trimming removed 5 bases at V and 5 bases at J, with 18 bases between. This CDR3 is built from 16 residues. Written as DNA, the CDR3 is TGTGCCAGCAGCCCGGAACCCCGGGACTTAACCGGGGAGCTGTTTTTT. This codes for CASSPEPRDLTGELFF.

The chain carries TRBV19 and TRBJ1-5, with TRBD1 identical over 8 bases. The trim removed 5 bases at V and 3 bases at J, leaving 9 bases unmatched. This CDR3 comprises 16 residues. Germline V gene data show CDR1 as LNHDA and CDR2 as SQIVND (reference sequence). CDR3 sequence: CASSLPPTGANQPQHF. The CDR3, as DNA: TGTGCCAGTAGTCTCCCCCCGACAGGGGCCAATCAGCCCCAGCATTTT. Drawing the rest from reference TRBV19 and TRBJ1-5, the complete variable domain is DGGITQSPKYLFRKEGQNVTLSCEQNLNHDAMYWYRQDPGQGLRLIYYSQIVNDFQKGDIAEGYSVSREKKESFPLTVTSAQKNPTAFYLCASSLPPTGANQPQHFGDGTRLSIL.

This clone was counted only a few times. V is TRBV19 and J is TRBJ2-7, with 7 bases aligning to TRBD2. This CDR3 spans 12 amino acids. Per the germline V gene, CDR1 is LNHDA and CDR2 is SQIVND (reference sequence). V lost 6 bases, J lost 6 bases, and 5 bases stayed unmatched. CDR3 sequence reads: CASSWPGGEQYF. CDR3 DNA: TGTGCCAGTAGCTGGCCGGGAGGCGAGCAGTACTTC.

The chain employs TRBV5-5 and TRBJ2-7; the match to TRBD1 covers 9 bases. J lost 5 bases, V lost 4 bases, and 4 bases had no gene match. CDR3 length equals 13 residues. The germline V gene encodes CDR1 SGHKS and CDR2 YYEKEE (reference sequence). DNA of the CDR3: TGTGCCAGCAGCGCACAGGGGGCCCACGAGCAGTACTTC. This translates into CASSAQGAHEQYF.